This T cell receptor beta chain was found in a study of blood T cell repertoires in COVID-19. On the study more broadly: Spain, Italy and the United States supplied samples that represented acute and convalescent COVID-19.

Source study methods: Estimates of nucleated cell counts were drawn from the amplification of reference gene primers. Sequencing was performed with immunoSEQ multiplex PCR; in TCRdb, only in-frame clones are kept and a portion is missing. V and J calls and clone size are those listed in that table; D and trimming were worked out from the DNA. The data show over 350,000 clones, with 87% seen just once and about 2% held by the top ten. Germline V gives CDR1 SGHTA, CDR2 FQGNSA. The CDR3 totals 13 residues. V lost 6 bases and J lost 4, with 13 bases in between. The cohort comprised adults aged 18 to 89 years residing in approximately 25 US areas. The study assigned cohorts using participant-reported clinical history.

This TCR was recovered from a young woman with acute COVID-19. The chain carries TRBV7-2 and TRBJ2-7, with a tentative D call TRBD2 (6 bases). Specimen: PBMCs or T cells enriched from blood (not recorded which). In nucleotides, the CDR3 is TGTGCCAGCAGATTTAGCGGTTCGTACGAGCAGTACTTC. It codes for CASRFSGSYEQYF.